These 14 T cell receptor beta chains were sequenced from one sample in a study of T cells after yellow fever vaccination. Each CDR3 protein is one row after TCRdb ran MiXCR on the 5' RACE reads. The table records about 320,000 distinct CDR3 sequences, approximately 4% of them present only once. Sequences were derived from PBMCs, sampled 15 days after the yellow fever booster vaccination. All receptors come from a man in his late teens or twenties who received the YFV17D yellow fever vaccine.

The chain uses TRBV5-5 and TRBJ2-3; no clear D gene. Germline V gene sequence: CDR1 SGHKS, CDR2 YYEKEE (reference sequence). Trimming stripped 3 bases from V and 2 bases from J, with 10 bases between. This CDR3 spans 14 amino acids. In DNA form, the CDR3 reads TGTGCCAGCAGCTCGAACTTATACACAGATACGCAGTATTTT. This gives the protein CASSSNLYTDTQYF.

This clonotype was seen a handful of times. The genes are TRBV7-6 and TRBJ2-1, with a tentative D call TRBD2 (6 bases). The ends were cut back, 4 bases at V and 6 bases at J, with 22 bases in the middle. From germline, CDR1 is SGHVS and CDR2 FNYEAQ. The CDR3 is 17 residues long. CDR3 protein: CASSSYWTTARFNEQFF. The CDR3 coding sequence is TGTGCCAGCAGCTCCTACTGGACTACCGCTCGTTTCAATGAGCAGTTCTTC.

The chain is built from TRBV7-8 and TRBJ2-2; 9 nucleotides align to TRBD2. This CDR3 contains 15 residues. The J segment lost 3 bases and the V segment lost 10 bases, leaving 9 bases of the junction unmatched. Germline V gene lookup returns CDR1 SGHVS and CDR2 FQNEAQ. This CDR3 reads CATPGAGGYTGELFF. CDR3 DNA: TGTGCCACACCAGGAGCGGGGGGCTACACCGGGGAGCTGTTTTTT.

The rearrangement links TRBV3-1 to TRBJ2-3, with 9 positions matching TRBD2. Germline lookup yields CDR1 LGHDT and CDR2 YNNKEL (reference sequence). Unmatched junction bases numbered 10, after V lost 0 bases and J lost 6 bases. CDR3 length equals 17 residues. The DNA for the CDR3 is TGTGCCAGCAGCCAAGATCTGGCGGGGGGGCCGTTGGATACGCAGTATTTT. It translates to CASSQDLAGGPLDTQYF.

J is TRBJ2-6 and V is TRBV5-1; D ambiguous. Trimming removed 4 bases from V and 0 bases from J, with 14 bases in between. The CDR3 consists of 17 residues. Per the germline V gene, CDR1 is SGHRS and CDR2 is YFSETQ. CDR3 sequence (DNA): TGCGCCAGCAGCGTGGACGCATGGGTCTCTGGGGCCAACGTCCTGACTTTC. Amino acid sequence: CASSVDAWVSGANVLTF. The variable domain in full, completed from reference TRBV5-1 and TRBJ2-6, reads KAGVTQTPRYLIKTRGQQVTLSCSPISGHRSVSWYQQTPGQGLQFLFEYFSETQRNKGNFPGRFSGRQFSNSRSEMNVSTLELGDSALYLCASSVDAWVSGANVLTFGAGSRLTVL.

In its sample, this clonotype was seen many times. Written as DNA, the CDR3 is TGCAGTGCTAGAGGACAGCGGGGGGCCCTCCAAGAGACCCAGTACTTC. Protein product: CSARGQRGALQETQYF. The J gene is TRBJ2-5, the V gene TRBV20-1, with 9 bases matching TRBD2. Losses at the gene ends were 1 base for V and 1 base for J; bases not matched to a gene: 7. This CDR3 contains 16 residues. From germline, CDR1 is DFQATT and CDR2 SNEGSKA (reference sequence).

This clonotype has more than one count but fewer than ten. DNA for the CDR3: TGTGCCAGCAGTTACCATGGGGGTGGAGGAACGCAGTATTTT. It yields the protein CASSYHGGGGTQYF. The rearrangement uses TRBV6-2 or TRBV6-3 and TRBJ2-3; TRBD1 or TRBD2 may be the D gene (5 bases each). Deletions cut 2 bases from V and 9 bases from J, with 15 bases between. CDR1 MNHEY and CDR2 SVGEGT come from the germline V gene. This CDR3 region has 14 residues.

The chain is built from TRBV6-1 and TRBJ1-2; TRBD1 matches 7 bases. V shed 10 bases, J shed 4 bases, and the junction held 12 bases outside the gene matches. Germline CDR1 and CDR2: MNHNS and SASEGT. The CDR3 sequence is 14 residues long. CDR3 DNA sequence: TGTGCCACCGGACAGGTGGGGGTTACCTATGGCTACACCTTC. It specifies CATGQVGVTYGYTF.

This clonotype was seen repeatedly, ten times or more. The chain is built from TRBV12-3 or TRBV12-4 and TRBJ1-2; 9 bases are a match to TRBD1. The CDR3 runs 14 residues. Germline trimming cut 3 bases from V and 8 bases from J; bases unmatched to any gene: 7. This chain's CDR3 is CASSLDRGRGGYTF. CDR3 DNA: TGTGCCAGCAGTTTGGACAGGGGCCGCGGAGGCTACACCTTC.

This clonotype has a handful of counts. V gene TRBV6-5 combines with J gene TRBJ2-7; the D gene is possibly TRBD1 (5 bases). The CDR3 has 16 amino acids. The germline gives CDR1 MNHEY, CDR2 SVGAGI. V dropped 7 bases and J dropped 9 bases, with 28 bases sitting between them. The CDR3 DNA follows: TGTGCCAGCACCCCTTTTTCCTTCCAGCCCAGGGTCGCGCAGTACGTC. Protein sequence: CASTPFSFQPRVAQYV.

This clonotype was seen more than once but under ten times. CDR3 residues: CAIGTGELDTQYF. As DNA, the CDR3 is TGTGCCATCGGGACAGGGGAATTAGATACGCAGTATTTT. The J gene is TRBJ2-3, the V gene TRBV10-3; TRBD1 matches at 10 bases. The CDR3 length is 13 residues. Trimming cost V 8 bases and J 5 bases; bases outside gene matches: 4. Germline CDR1 is ENHRY and CDR2 is SYGVKD.

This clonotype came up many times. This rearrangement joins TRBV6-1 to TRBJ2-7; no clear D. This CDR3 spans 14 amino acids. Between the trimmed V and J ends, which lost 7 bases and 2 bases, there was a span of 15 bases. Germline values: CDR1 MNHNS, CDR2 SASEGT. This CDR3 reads CASTSRVGTYEQYF. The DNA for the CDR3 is TGTGCCAGCACCTCAAGGGTGGGGACCTACGAGCAGTACTTC.

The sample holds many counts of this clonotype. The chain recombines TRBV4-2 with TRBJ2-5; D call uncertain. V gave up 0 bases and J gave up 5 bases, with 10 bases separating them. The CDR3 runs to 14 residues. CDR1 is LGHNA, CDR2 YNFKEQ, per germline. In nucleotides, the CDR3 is TGTGCCAGCAGCCAAGATTCAGCGAGCGAGACCCAGTACTTC. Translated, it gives CASSQDSASETQYF.

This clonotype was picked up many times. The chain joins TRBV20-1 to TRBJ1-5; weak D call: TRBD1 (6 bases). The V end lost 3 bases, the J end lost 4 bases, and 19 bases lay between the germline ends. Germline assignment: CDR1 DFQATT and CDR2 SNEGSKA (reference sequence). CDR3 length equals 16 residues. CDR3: CSARPLDSPSNQPQHF. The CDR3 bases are TGCAGTGCTAGGCCCTTGGACAGTCCTTCGAATCAGCCCCAGCATTTT.